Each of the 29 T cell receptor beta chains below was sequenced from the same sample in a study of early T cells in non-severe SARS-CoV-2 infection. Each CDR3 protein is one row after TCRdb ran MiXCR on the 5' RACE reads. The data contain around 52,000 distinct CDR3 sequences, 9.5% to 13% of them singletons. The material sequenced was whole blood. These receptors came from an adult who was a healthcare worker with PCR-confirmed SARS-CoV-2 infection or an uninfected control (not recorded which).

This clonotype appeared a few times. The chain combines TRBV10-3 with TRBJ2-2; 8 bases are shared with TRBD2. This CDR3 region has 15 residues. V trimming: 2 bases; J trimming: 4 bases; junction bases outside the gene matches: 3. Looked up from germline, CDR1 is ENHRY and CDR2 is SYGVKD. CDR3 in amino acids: CAISEGSGSTGELFF. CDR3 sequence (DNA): TGTGCCATCAGTGAGGGGAGCGGGAGCACCGGGGAGCTGTTTTTT.

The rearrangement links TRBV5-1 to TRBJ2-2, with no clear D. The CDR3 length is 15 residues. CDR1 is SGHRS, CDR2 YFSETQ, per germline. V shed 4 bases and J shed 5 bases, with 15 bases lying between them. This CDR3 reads CASSTSYGPTGELFF. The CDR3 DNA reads TGCGCCAGCAGCACAAGCTATGGCCCAACCGGGGAGCTGTTTTTT.

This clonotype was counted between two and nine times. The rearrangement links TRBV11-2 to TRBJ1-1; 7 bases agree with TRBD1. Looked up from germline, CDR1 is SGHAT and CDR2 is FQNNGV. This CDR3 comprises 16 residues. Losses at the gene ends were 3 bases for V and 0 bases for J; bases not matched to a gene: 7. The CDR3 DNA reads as TGTGCCAGCAGCTTGAGTTTAGGACAGGTGAACACTGAAGCTTTCTTT. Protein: CASSLSLGQVNTEAFF.

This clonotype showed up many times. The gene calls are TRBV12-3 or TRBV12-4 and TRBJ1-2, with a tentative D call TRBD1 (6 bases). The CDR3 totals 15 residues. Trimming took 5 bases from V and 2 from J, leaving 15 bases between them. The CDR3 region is CASSLALRGNYGYTF. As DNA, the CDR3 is TGTGCCAGCAGTCTCGCCCTCAGGGGCAACTATGGCTACACCTTC.

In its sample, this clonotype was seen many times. As DNA, the CDR3 is TGTGCCAGTAGATGGGGGCCAGAAGAGACCCAGTACTTC. Its translation is CASRWGPEETQYF. The chain employs TRBV19 and TRBJ2-5, with D tentatively TRBD1 (6 bases). Trimming removed 6 bases at V and 3 bases at J, with 11 bases between. Germline V gives CDR1 LNHDA, CDR2 SQIVND (reference sequence). The CDR3 covers 13 residues.

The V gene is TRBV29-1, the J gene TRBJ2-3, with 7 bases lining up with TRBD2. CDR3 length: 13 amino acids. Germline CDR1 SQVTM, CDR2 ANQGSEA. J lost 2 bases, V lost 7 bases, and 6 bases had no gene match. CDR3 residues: CSAASGPTDTQYF. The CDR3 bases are TGCAGCGCCGCTAGCGGCCCCACAGATACGCAGTATTTT.

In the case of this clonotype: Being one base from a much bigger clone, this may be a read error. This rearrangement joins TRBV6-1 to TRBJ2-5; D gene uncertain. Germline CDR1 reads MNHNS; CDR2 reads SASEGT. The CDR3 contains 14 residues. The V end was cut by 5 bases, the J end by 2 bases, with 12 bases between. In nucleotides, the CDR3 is TGTGCCAGCAGTCCGGTCAGGTTTCAAGAGACCCAGTACTTC. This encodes CASSPVRFQETQYF.

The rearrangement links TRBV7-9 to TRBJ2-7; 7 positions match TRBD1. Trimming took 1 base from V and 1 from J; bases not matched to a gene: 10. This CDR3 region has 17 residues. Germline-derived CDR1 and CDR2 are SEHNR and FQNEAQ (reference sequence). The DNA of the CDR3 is TGTGCCAGCAGCTTAGGGGGACCGGGACAGCTATCCTACGAGCAGTACTTC. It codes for CASSLGGPGQLSYEQYF.

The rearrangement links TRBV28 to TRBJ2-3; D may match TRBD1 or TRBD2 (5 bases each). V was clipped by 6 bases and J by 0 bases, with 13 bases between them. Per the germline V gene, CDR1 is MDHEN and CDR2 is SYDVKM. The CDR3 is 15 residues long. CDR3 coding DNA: TGTGCCAGCAGCTCGACGGGACGTAGCACAGATACGCAGTATTTT. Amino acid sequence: CASSSTGRSTDTQYF.

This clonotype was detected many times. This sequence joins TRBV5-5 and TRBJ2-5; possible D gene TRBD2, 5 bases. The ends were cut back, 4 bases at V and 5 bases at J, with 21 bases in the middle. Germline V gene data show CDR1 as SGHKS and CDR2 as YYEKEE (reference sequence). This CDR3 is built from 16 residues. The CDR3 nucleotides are TGTGCCAGCAGCGTGAATATTGAAGTGGGCGGGGAGACCCAGTACTTC. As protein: CASSVNIEVGGETQYF.

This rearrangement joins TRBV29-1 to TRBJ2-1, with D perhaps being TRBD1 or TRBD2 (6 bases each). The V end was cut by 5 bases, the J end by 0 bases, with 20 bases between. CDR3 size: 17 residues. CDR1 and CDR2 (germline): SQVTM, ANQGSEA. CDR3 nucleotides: TGCAGCGTTTTTCTTAGGGGGGTTGAAAGCTCCTACAATGAGCAGTTCTTC. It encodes CSVFLRGVESSYNEQFF.

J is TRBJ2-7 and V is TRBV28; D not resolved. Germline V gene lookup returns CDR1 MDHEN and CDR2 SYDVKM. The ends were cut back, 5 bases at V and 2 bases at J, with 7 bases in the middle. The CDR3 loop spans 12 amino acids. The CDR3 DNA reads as TGTGCCAGCAGTCGATGGGCCTACGAGCAGTACTTC. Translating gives CASSRWAYEQYF.

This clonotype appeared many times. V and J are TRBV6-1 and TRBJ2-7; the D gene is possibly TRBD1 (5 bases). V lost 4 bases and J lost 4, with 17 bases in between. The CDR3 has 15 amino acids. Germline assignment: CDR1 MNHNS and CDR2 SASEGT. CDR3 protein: CASSAPQDQKYEQYF. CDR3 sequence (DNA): TGTGCCAGCAGTGCGCCACAGGACCAAAAATACGAGCAGTACTTC.

The CDR3 spells CASSSTRNNEQFF. Here the CDR3 DNA reads TGTGCCAGCAGCTCTACTCGGAACAATGAGCAGTTCTTC. The V and J genes are TRBV11-2 and TRBJ2-1, with unresolved D. The CDR3 length is 13 residues. CDR1 SGHAT and CDR2 FQNNGV come from the germline V gene. Trimming removed 4 bases at V and 5 bases at J, with 9 bases between.

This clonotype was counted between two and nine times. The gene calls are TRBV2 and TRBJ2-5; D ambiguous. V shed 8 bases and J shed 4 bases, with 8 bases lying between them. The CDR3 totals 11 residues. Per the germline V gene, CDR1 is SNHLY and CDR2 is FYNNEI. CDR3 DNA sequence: TGTGCCAGCCAACTCGTAGAGACCCAGTACTTC. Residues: CASQLVETQYF.

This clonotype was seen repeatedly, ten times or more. The CDR3 DNA is TGTGCCAGCAGTCCCCGGGGGACTAGCGGAGCCTACGAGCAGTACTTC. It yields the protein CASSPRGTSGAYEQYF. J is TRBJ2-7 and V is TRBV28, with 11 bases lining up with TRBD2. CDR3 length equals 16 residues. The J segment lost 2 bases and the V segment lost 5 bases, leaving 8 bases of the junction unmatched. Germline CDR1 reads MDHEN; CDR2 reads SYDVKM. Variable domain in full (rest from reference TRBV28 and TRBJ2-7): DVKVTQSSRYLVKRTGEKVFLECVQDMDHENMFWYRQDPGLGLRLIYFSYDVKMKEKGDIPEGYSVSREKKERFSLILESASTNQTSMYLCASSPRGTSGAYEQYFGPGTRLTVT.

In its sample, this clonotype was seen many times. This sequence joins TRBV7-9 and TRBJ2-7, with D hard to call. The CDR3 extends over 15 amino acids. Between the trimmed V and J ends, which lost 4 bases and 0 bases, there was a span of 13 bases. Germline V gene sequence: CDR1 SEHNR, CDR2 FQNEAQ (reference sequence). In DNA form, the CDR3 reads TGTGCCAGCAGCTCCCGGGTTGCGTCCTCCTACGAGCAGTACTTC. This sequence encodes CASSSRVASSYEQYF.

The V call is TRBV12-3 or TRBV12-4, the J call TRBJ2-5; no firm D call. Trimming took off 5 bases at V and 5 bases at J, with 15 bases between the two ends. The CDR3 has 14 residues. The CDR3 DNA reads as TGTGCCAGCAGTCCCCAATGGTCGGCGGAGACCCAGTACTTC. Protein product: CASSPQWSAETQYF.

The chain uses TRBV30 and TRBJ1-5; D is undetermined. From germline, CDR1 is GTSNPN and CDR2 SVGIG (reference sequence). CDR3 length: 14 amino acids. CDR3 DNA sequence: TGTTCCATGGGAAACGGGCCCGGCAATCAGCCCCAGCATTTT. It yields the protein CSMGNGPGNQPQHF.

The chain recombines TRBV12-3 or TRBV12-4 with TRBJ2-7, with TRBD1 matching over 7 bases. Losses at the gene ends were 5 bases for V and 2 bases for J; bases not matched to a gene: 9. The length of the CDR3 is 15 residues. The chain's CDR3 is CASSPIPGQTYEQYF. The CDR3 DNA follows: TGTGCCAGCAGTCCCATCCCGGGACAGACCTACGAGCAGTACTTC.

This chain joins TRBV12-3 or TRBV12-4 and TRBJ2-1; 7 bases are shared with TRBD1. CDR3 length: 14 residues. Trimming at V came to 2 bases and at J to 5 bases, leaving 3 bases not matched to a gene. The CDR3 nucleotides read TGTGCCAGCAGTTTACCACAGGGGAACAATGAGCAGTTCTTC. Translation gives CASSLPQGNNEQFF.

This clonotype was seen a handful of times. Written as DNA, the CDR3 is TGCGCCAGCAGCCCGGGAGGGGGTGTTCAGCCCCAGCATTTT. Translated: CASSPGGGVQPQHF. The chain recombines TRBV5-1 with TRBJ1-5; D may be TRBD1 (6 bases). Trimming removed 4 bases at V and 6 bases at J, with 14 bases between. This CDR3 has 14 amino acids. In germline, CDR1 is SGHRS, CDR2 YFSETQ.

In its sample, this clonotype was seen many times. CDR3 sequence: CSARVTPGQGAGDTQYF. The DNA for the CDR3 is TGCAGTGCTAGAGTCACCCCGGGACAGGGGGCTGGAGATACGCAGTATTTT. The chain joins TRBV20-1 to TRBJ2-3; TRBD1 matches at 12 bases. The CDR3 spans 17 residues. Germline trimming cut 1 base from V and 5 bases from J; bases unmatched to any gene: 10. From germline, CDR1 is DFQATT and CDR2 SNEGSKA (reference sequence).

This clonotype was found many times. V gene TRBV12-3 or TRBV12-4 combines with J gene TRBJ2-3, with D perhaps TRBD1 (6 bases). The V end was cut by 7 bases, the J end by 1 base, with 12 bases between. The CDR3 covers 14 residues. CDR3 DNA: TGTGCCAGCAATGACAGGTGGGGCACAGATACGCAGTATTTT. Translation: CASNDRWGTDTQYF.

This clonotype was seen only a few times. Here the CDR3 DNA reads TGTGCCAGCCGGAGGGCTCCCAATCAGCCCCAGCATTTT. This gives the protein CASRRAPNQPQHF. The chain joins TRBV19 to TRBJ1-5; D is uncertain. Germline V gives CDR1 LNHDA, CDR2 SQIVND (reference sequence). V lost 9 bases and J 3 bases, leaving 12 bases between the germline ends. The CDR3 consists of 13 residues.

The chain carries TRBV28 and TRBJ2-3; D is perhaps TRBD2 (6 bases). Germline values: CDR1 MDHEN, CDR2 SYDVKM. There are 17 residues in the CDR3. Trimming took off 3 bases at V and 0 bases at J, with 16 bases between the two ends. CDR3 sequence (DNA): TGTGCCAGCAGTTTCCGTCCTAGCGACCCTAGCACAGATACGCAGTATTTT. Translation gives CASSFRPSDPSTDTQYF.

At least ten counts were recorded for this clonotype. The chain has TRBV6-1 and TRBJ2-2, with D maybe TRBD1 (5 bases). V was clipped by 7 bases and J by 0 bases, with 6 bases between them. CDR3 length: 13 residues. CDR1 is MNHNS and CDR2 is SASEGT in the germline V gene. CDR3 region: CASKQANTGELFF. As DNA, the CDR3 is TGTGCCAGCAAACAGGCGAACACCGGGGAGCTGTTTTTT.

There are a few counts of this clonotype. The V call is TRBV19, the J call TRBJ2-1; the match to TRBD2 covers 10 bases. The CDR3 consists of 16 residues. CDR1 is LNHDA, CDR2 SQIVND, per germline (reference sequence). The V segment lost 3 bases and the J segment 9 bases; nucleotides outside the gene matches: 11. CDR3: CASSMSVSGGAGEQFF. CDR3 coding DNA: TGTGCCAGTAGTATGAGTGTGAGCGGGGGGGCCGGTGAGCAGTTCTTC.

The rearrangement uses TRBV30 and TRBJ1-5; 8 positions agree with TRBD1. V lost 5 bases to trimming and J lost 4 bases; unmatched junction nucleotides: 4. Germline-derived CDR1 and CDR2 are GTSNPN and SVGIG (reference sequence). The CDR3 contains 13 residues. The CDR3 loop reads CAWAQGANQPQHF. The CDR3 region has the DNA TGTGCCTGGGCTCAGGGGGCAAATCAGCCCCAGCATTTT.